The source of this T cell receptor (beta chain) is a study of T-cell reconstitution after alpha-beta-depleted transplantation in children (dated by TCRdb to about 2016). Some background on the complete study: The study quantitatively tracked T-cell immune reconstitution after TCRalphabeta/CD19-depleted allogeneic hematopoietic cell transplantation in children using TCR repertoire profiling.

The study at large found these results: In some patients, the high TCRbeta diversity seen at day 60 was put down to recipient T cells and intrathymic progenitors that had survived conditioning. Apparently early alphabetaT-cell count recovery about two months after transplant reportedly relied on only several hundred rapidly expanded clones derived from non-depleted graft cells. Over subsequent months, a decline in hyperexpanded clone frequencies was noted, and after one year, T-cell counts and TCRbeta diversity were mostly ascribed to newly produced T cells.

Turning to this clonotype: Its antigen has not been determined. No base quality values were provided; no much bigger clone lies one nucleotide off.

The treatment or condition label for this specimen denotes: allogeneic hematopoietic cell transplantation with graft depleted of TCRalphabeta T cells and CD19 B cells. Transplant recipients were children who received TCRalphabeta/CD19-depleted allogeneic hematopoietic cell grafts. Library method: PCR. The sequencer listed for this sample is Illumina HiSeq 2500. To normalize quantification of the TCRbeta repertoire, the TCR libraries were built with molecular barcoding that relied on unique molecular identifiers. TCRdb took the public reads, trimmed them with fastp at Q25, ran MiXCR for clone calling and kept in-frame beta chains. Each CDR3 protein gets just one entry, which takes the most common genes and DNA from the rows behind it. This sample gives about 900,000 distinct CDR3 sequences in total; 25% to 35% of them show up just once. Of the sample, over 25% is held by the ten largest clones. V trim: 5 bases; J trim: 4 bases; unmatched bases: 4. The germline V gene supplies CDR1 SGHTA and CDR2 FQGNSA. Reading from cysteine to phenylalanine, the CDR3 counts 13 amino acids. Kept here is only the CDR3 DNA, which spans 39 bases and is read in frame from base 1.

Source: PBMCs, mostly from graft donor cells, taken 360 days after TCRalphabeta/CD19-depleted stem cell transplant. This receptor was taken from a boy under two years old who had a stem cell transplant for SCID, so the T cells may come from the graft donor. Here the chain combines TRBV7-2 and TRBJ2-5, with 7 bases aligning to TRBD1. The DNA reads TGTGCCAGCAGCGACAGGGTCCCAGAGACCCAGTACTTC. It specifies CASSDRVPETQYF.